The T cell receptor (beta chain) described here comes from a study of blood T cell repertoires in COVID-19. Whole-study context: PBMCs, B-cell-depleted T cells, or T cells provided the cDNA or gDNA that made up the material.

Sequenced by immunoSEQ multiplex PCR; TCRdb stores in-frame clones only, minus some. This table holds 300,000 to 400,000 clones, roughly 90% found once. Germline values: CDR1 SGHVS, CDR2 FNYEAQ. The CDR3 loop spans 17 amino acids. V was cut by 4 bases and J by 4 bases, with 19 bases left in between. The sample comprised peripheral blood. The chain is built from TRBV7-6 and TRBJ2-2; D possibly corresponds to TRBD1 (9 bases). The TCR comes from a woman aged 30 to 39 with COVID-19, enrolled during active disease. The CDR3 protein is CASSSIAGTGFTGELFF. CDR3 bases: TGTGCCAGCAGCTCGATAGCGGGGACAGGGTTCACCGGGGAGCTGTTTTTT.